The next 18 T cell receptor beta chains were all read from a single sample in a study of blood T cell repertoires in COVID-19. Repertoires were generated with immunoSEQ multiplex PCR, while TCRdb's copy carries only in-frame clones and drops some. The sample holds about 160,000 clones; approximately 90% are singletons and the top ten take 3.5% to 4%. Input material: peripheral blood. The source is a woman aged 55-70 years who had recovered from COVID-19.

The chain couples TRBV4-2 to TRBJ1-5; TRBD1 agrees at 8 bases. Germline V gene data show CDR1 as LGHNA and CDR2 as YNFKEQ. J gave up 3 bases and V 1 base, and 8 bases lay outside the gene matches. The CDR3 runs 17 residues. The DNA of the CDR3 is TGTGCCAGCAGCCAAGGGCAGGGGGCACGGGACAATCAGCCCCAGCATTTT. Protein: CASSQGQGARDNQPQHF.

CDR3 in DNA: TGTGCCAGTAGTCCTGAGACAGTGAACACTGAAGCTTTCTTT. It codes for CASSPETVNTEAFF. The J gene is TRBJ1-1, the V gene TRBV19; D is possibly TRBD1 (5 bases). Deletions cut 5 bases from V and 0 bases from J, with 10 bases between. Germline loops: CDR1 LNHDA, CDR2 SQIVND (reference sequence). The CDR3 totals 14 residues.

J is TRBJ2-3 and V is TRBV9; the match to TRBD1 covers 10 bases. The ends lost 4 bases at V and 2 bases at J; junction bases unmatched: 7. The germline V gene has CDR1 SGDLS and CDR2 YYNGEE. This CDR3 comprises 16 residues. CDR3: CASSPTGQGVTDTQYF. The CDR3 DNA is TGTGCCAGCAGCCCCACCGGACAGGGGGTCACAGATACGCAGTATTTT.

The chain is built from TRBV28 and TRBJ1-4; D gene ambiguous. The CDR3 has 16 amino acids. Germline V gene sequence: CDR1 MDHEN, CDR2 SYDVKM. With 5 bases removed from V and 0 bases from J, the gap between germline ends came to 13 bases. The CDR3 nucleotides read TGTGCCAGCAGTCAAACAACCATGGCAACTAATGAAAAACTGTTTTTT. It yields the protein CASSQTTMATNEKLFF. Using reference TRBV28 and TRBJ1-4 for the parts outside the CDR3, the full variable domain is DVKVTQSSRYLVKRTGEKVFLECVQDMDHENMFWYRQDPGLGLRLIYFSYDVKMKEKGDIPEGYSVSREKKERFSLILESASTNQTSMYLCASSQTTMATNEKLFFGSGTQLSVL.

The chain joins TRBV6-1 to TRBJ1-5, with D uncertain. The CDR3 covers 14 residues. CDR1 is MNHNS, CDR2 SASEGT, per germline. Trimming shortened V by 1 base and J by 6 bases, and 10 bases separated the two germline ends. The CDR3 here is CASSEVLTSQPQHF. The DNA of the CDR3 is TGTGCCAGCAGTGAAGTGTTAACCAGTCAGCCCCAGCATTTT.

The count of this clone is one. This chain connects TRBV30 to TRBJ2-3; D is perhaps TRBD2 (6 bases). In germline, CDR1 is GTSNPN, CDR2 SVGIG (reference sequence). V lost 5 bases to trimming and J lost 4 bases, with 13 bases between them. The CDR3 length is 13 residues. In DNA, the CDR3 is TGTGCCTGGGGATCGCGGGGAGCAGATACGCAGTATTTT. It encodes CAWGSRGADTQYF.

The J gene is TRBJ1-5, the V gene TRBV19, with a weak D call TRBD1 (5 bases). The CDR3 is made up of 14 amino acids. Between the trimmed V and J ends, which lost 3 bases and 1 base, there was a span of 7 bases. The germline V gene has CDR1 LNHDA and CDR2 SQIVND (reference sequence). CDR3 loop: CASSMGGSNQPQHF. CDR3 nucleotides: TGTGCCAGTAGTATGGGGGGGAGCAATCAGCCCCAGCATTTT.

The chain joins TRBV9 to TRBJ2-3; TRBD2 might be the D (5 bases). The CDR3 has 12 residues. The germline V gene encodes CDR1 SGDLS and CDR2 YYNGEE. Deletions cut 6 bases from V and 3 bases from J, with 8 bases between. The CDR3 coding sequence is TGTGCCAGCACAGCGGATACAGATACGCAGTATTTT. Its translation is CASTADTDTQYF. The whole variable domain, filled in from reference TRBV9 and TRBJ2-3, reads DSGVTQTPKHLITATGQRVTLRCSPRSGDLSVYWYQQSLDQGLQFLIQYYNGEERAKGNILERFSAQQFPDLHSELNLSSLELGDSALYFCASTADTDTQYFGPGTRLTVL.

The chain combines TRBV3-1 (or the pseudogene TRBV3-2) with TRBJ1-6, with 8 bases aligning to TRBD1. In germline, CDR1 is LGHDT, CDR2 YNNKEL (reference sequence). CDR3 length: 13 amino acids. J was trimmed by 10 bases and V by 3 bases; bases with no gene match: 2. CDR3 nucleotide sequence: TGTGCCAGCAGCCAGGGGACAGGATCACCCCTCCACTTT. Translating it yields CASSQGTGSPLHF.

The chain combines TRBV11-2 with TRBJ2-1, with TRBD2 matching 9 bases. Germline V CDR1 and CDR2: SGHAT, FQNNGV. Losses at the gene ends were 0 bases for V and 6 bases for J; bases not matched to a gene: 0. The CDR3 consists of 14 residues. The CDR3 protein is CASSLEAGGNEQFF. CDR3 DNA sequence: TGTGCCAGCAGCTTAGAAGCGGGGGGCAATGAGCAGTTCTTC.

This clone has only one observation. The CDR3 DNA reads TGTGCCAGCTCACCCGGGACAGGAGGATTCAATGAGCAGTTCTTC. It encodes CASSPGTGGFNEQFF. The chain is built from TRBV18 and TRBJ2-1; 8 bases fit TRBD1. Per the germline V gene, CDR1 is KGHSH and CDR2 is LQKENI. The CDR3 is 15 residues long. With V trimmed by 3 bases and J by 6 bases, 7 bases remained unmatched.

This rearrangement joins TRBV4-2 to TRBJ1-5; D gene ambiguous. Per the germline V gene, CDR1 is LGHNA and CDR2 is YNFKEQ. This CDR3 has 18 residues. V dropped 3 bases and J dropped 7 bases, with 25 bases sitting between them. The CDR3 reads CASSHPTRDAAPGQPQHF. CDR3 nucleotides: TGTGCCAGCAGCCACCCCACGCGTGACGCGGCCCCTGGGCAGCCCCAGCATTTT.

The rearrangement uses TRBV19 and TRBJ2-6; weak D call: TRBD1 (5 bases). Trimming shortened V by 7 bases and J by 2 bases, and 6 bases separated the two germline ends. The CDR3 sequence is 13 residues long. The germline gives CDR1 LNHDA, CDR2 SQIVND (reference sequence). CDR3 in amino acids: CASIGAGANVLTF. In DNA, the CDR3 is TGTGCCAGTATAGGGGCTGGGGCCAACGTCCTGACTTTC.

The CDR3 nucleotides read TGTGCCAGCAGCTTAGTAGGGGTCACCCCAAGGGAGACCCAGTACTTC. This translates into CASSLVGVTPRETQYF. V is TRBV7-2 and J is TRBJ2-5; TRBD1 might be the D (5 bases). Germline assignment: CDR1 SGHTA and CDR2 FQGNSA. This CDR3 spans 16 amino acids. Trimming took 1 base from V and 5 from J, leaving 17 bases between them.

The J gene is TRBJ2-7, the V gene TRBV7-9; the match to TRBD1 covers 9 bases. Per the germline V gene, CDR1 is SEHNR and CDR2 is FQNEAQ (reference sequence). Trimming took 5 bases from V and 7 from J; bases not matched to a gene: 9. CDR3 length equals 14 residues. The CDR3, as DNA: TGTGCCAGCAGCACGGGACAGGGAATGAGGGAGCAGTACTTC. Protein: CASSTGQGMREQYF.

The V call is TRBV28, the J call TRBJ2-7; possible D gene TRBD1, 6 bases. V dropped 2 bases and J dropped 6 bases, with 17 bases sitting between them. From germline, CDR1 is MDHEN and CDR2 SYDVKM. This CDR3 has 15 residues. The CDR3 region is CASSLLQGFLREQYF. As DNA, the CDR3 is TGTGCCAGCAGTTTACTACAGGGATTTTTACGCGAGCAGTACTTC.

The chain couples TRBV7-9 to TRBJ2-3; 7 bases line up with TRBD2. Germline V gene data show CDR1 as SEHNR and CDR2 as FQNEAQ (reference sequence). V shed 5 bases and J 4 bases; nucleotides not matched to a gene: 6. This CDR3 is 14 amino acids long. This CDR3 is CASSLGLGSDTQYF. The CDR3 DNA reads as TGTGCCAGCAGCCTAGGACTAGGATCAGATACGCAGTATTTT.

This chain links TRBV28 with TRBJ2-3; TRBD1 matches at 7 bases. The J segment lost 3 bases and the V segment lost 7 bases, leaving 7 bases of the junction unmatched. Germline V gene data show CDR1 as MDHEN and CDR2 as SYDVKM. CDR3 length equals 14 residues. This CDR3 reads CASTLKQGTDTQYF. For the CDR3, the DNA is TGTGCCAGCACCTTAAAACAGGGGACAGATACGCAGTATTTT. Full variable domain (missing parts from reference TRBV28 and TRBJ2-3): DVKVTQSSRYLVKRTGEKVFLECVQDMDHENMFWYRQDPGLGLRLIYFSYDVKMKEKGDIPEGYSVSREKKERFSLILESASTNQTSMYLCASTLKQGTDTQYFGPGTRLTVL.